Following are 6 T cell receptor beta chains from one sample sequenced in a study of T cell responses to AZD1222 COVID-19 vaccine. Clones were sequenced by immunoSEQ multiplex PCR, and TCRdb holds only the in-frame ones, with some missing. The sample comprises around 130,000 clones, about 94% of which are singletons, and around 5% rests with the top ten. The sample was peripheral blood, taken on day 0 of AZD1222 vaccination. Receptors were obtained from an adult in good health.

The CDR3, as DNA: TGTGCCAGCAGCCCGACTAGCGGGGGATCTGGGGCCAACGTCCTGACTTTC. Its translation is CASSPTSGGSGANVLTF. The rearrangement joins TRBV3-1 (or the pseudogene TRBV3-2) to TRBJ2-6, with TRBD2 matching over 12 bases. This CDR3 contains 17 residues. J was trimmed by 1 base and V by 4 bases; bases with no gene match: 2. Germline CDR1 reads LGHDT; CDR2 reads YNNKEL (reference sequence).

J is TRBJ1-4 and V is TRBV28; unclear D gene. CDR1 and CDR2 from the germline V gene are MDHEN and SYDVKM. V lost 3 bases and J 2 bases, leaving 7 bases between the germline ends. This CDR3 contains 14 residues. CDR3 bases: TGTGCCAGCAGTTTCTCAATTACTAATGAAAAACTGTTTTTT. Amino acid sequence: CASSFSITNEKLFF.

The rearrangement uses TRBV29-1 and TRBJ2-1; TRBD2 matches at 11 bases. The CDR3 length is 16 residues. CDR1 and CDR2 from the germline V gene are SQVTM and ANQGSEA. CDR3 bases: TGCTCAATAGCGGGAGGGAGGGGCAGCTCCTACAATGAGCAGTTCTTC. Its translation is CSIAGGRGSSYNEQFF.

This chain connects TRBV21-1 to TRBJ1-3; TRBD1, as called in the table, went unchecked against the DNA. TRBV21-1 is recorded as a pseudogene. This CDR3 contains 16 residues. CDR3 amino acids: CARARGQGFSGNTIYF. Written as DNA, the CDR3 is TGTGCCAGGGCCCGGGGACAGGGCTTCTCTGGAAACACCATATATTTT.

V gene TRBV28 combines with J gene TRBJ2-7; D gene ambiguous. Per germline, CDR1 MDHEN and CDR2 SYDVKM. The ends were cut back, 8 bases at V and 0 bases at J, with 14 bases in the middle. The CDR3 runs 14 residues. The CDR3 here is CASHFSGSSYEQYF. DNA for the CDR3: TGTGCCAGCCACTTCTCCGGAAGCTCCTACGAGCAGTACTTC.

This chain links TRBV12-5 with TRBJ2-1, with D possibly called TRBD1 or TRBD2 (5 bases each). V lost 5 bases to trimming and J lost 15 bases, with 17 bases between them. From germline, CDR1 is LGHNT and CDR2 FRNRAP. There are 12 residues in the CDR3. The CDR3 DNA reads as TGTGCTAGTGGTGAGGGGACGGCCCTTCCGTTCTTC. Amino acids: CASGEGTALPFF.